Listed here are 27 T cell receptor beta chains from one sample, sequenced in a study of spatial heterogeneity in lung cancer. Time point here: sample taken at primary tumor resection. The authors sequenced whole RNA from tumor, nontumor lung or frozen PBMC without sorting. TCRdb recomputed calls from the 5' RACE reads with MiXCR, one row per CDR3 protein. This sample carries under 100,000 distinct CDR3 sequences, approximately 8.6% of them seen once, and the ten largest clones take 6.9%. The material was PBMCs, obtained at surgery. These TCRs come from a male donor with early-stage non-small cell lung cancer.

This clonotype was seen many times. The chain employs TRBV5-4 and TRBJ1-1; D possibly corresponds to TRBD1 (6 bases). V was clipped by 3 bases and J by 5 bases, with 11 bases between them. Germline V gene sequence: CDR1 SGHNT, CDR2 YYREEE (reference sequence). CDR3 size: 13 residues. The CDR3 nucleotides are TGTGCCAGCAGCTCACAGGGAATGACTGAAGCTTTCTTT. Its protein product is CASSSQGMTEAFF.

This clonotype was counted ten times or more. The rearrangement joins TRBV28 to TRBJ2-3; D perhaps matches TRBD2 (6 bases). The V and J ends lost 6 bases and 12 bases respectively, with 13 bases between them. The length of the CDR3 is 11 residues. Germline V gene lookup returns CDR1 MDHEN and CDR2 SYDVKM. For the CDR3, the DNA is TGTGCCAGCAGAGCCCGGGACTCTCAGTATTTT. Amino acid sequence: CASRARDSQYF.

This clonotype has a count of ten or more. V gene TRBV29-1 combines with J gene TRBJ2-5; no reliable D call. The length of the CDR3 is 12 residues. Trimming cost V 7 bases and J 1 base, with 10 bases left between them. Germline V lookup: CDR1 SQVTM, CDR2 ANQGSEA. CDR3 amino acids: CSAVVGQETQYF. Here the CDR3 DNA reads TGCAGCGCTGTTGTGGGCCAAGAGACCCAGTACTTC.

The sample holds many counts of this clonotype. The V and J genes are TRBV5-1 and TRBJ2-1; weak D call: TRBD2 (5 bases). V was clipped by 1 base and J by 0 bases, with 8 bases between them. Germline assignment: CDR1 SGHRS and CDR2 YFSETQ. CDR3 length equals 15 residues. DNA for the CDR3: TGCGCCAGCAGCTTGCTAGGGAGCTCCTACAATGAGCAGTTCTTC. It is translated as CASSLLGSSYNEQFF. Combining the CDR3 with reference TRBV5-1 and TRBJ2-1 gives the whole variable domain KAGVTQTPRYLIKTRGQQVTLSCSPISGHRSVSWYQQTPGQGLQFLFEYFSETQRNKGNFPGRFSGRQFSNSRSEMNVSTLELGDSALYLCASSLLGSSYNEQFFGPGTRLTVL.

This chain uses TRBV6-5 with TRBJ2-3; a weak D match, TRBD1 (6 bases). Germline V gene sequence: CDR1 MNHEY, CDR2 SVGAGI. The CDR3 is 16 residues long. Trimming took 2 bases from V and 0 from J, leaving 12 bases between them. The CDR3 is CASSYQGYSSTDTQYF. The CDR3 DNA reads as TGTGCCAGCAGTTACCAGGGGTATTCTAGCACAGATACGCAGTATTTT.

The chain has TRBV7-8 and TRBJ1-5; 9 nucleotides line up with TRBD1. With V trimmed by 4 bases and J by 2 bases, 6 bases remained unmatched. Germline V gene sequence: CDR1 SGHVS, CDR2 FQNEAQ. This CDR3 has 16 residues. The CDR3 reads CASSSYRGRGNQPQHF. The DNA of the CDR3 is TGTGCCAGCAGCTCGTACAGGGGGCGAGGCAATCAGCCCCAGCATTTT.

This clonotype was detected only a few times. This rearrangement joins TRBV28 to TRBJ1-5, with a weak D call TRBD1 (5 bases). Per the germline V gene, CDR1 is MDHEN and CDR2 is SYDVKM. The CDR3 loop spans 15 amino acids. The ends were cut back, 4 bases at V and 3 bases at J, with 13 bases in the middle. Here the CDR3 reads CASSSGTVNNQPQHF. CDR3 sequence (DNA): TGTGCCAGCAGTTCCGGGACGGTCAACAATCAGCCCCAGCATTTT.

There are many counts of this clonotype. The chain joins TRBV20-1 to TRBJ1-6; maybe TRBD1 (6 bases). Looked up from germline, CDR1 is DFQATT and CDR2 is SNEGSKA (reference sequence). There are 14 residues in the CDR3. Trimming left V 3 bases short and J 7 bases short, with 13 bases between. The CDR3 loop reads CSASLGGGNSPLHF. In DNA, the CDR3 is TGCAGTGCTAGCCTGGGGGGCGGGAATTCACCCCTCCACTTT.

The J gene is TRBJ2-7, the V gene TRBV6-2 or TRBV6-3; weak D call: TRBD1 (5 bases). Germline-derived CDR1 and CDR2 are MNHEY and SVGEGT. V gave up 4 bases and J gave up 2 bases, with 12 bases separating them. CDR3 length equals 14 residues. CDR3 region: CASSLGGAAYEQYF. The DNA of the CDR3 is TGTGCCAGCAGTTTAGGTGGGGCCGCCTACGAGCAGTACTTC.

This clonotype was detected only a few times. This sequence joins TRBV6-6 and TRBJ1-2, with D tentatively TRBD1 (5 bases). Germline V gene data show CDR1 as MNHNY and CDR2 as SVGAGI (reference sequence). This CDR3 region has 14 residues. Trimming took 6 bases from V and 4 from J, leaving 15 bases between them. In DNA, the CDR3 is TGTGCCAGCAGGCCGGGGGGAGGAACCTATGGCTACACCTTC. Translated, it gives CASRPGGGTYGYTF.

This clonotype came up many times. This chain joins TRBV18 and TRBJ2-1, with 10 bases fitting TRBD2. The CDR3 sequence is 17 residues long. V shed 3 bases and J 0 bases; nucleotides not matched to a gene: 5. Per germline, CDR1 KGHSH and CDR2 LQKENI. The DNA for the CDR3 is TGTGCCAGCTCACCCCAGGCTAGCGGGGGCTCCTACAATGAGCAGTTCTTC. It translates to CASSPQASGGSYNEQFF.

CDR3 coding DNA: TGCAGTGCTAGGGTGCGTCCCACAGATACGCAGTATTTT. Amino acid sequence: CSARVRPTDTQYF. J is TRBJ2-3 and V is TRBV20-1, with D hard to call. The CDR3 sequence is 13 residues long. From germline, CDR1 is DFQATT and CDR2 SNEGSKA (reference sequence). V was pared by 3 bases and J by 2 bases, with 9 bases between.

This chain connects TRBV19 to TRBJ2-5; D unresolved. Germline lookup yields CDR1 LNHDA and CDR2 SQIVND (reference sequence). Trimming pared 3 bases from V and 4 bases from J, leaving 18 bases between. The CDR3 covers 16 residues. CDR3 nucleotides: TGTGCCAGTAGTATCGCGGCAGCAATAGGCGGAGAGACCCAGTACTTC. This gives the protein CASSIAAAIGGETQYF.

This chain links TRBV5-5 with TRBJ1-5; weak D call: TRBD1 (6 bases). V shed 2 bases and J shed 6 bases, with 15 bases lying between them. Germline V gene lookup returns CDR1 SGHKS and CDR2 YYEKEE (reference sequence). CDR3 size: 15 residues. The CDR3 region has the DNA TGTGCCAGCAGCTTAGAGGGGGGACGCAGTCAGCCCCAGCATTTT. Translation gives CASSLEGGRSQPQHF.

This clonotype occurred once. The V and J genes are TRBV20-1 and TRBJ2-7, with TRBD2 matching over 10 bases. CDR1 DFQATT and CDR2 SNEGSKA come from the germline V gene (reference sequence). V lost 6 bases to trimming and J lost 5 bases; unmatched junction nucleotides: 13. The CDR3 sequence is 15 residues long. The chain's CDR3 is CSAHSSGRIKHEQYF. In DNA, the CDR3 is TGCAGTGCGCACAGTAGCGGGAGGATTAAGCACGAGCAGTACTTC.

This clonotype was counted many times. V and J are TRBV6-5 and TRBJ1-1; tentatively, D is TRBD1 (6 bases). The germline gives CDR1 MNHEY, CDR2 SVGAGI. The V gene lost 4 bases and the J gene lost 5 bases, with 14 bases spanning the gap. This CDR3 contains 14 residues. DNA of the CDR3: TGTGCCAGCAGTTGGGGGGGCGCGGGAACTGAAGCTTTCTTT. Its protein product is CASSWGGAGTEAFF.

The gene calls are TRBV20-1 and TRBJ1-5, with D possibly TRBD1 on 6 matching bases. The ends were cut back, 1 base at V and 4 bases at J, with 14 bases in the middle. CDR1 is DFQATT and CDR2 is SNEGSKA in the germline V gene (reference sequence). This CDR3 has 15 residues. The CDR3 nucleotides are TGCAGTGCTAGAGTAGCAGGGAGGGGGAATCAGCCCCAGCATTTT. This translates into CSARVAGRGNQPQHF.

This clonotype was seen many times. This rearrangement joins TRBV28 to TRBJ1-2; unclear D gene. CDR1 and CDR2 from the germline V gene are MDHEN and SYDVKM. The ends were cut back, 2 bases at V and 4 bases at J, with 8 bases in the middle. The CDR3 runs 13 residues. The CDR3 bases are TGTGCCAGCAGTTTAACTGCCAGCTATGGCTACACCTTC. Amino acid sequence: CASSLTASYGYTF.

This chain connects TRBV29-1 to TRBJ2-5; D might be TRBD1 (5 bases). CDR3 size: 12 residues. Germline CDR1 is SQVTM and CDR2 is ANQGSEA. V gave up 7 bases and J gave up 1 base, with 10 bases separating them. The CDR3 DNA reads TGCAGCGCCCTGACAGTCCAAGAGACCCAGTACTTC. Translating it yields CSALTVQETQYF.

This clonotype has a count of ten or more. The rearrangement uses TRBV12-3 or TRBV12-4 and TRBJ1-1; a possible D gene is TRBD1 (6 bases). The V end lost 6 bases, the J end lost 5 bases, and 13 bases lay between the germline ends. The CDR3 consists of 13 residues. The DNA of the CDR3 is TGTGCCAGCAGCTTACAGGGTAAAACTGAAGCTTTCTTT. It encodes CASSLQGKTEAFF.

The CDR3: CASSVTPSGGRNIQYF. The CDR3 DNA follows: TGTGCCAGCAGTGTTACCCCCTCGGGGGGAAGAAACATTCAGTACTTC. V and J are TRBV2 and TRBJ2-4; 7 bases fit TRBD2. CDR3 length: 16 residues. V lost 4 bases and J lost 6; bases outside the gene matches: 12. CDR1 and CDR2 (germline): SNHLY, FYNNEI.

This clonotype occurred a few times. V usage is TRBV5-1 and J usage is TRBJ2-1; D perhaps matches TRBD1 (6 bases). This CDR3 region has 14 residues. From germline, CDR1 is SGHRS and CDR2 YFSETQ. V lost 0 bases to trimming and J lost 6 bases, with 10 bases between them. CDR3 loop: CASSLEDSSNEQFF. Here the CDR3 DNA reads TGCGCCAGCAGCTTGGAGGACAGTAGCAATGAGCAGTTCTTC.

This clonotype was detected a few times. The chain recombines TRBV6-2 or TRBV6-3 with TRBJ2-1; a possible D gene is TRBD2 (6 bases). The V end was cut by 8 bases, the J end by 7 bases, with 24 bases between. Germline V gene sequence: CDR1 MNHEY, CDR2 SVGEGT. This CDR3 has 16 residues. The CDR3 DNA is TGTGCCAGCCGCCCAGGAGGGTCAGGGCGGGGTAATGAGCAGTTCTTC. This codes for CASRPGGSGRGNEQFF.

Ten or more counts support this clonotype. CDR3 amino acids: CASSYGTRADYEQYF. CDR3 DNA sequence: TGTGCCAGCAGCTATGGGACTCGGGCGGACTACGAGCAGTACTTC. The chain uses TRBV7-2 and TRBJ2-7; D is possibly TRBD2 (6 bases). The CDR3 consists of 15 residues. The V end lost 4 bases, the J end lost 3 bases, and 16 bases lay between the germline ends. Germline lookup yields CDR1 SGHTA and CDR2 FQGNSA.

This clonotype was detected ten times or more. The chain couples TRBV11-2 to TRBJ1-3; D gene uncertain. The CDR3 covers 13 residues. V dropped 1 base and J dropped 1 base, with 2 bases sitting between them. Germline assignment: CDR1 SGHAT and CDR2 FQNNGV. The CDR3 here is CASSLGSGNTIYF. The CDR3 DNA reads TGTGCCAGCAGCTTAGGATCTGGAAACACCATATATTTT.

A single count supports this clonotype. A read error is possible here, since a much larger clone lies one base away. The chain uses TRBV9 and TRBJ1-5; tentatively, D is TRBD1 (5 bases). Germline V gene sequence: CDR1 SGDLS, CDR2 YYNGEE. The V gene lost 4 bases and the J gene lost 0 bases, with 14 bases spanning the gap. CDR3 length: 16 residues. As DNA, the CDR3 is TGTGCCAGCAGCCCCGGGGACTCTTTTAGCAATCAGCCCCAGCATTTT. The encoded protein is CASSPGDSFSNQPQHF.

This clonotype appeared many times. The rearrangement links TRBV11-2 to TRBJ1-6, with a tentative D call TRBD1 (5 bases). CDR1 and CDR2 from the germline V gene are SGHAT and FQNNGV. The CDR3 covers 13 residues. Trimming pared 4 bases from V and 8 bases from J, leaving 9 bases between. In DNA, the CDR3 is TGTGCCAGCAGCTCGAGACAGCATTCACCCCTCCACTTT. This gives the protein CASSSRQHSPLHF.